This T cell receptor (beta chain) was sequenced for a study of Graves' ophthalmopathy and Graves' hyperthyroidism listed by TCRdb under 2018. Turning to the overall study: Peripheral blood was collected at initial diagnosis, before any treatment. The study used signatures of the TCR beta repertoire to tell Graves' ophthalmopathy apart from Graves' hyperthyroidism and to predict which patients would progress to ophthalmopathy. In total, around 140 blood samples were TCR-sequenced: 43 ophthalmopathy, around 75 hyperthyroidism and some 17 hyperthyroidism-to-ophthalmopathy patients. A discovery set of 100 patients (roughly 43 ophthalmopathy, about 59 stable hyperthyroidism) was enrolled to explore V-J signatures distinguishing ophthalmopathy from hyperthyroidism. An independent validation cohort comprised roughly 20 hyperthyroidism patients and around 16 patients who later progressed from hyperthyroidism to ophthalmopathy. In more than five hyperthyroidism patients, the T-cell repertoires found in thyroid tissue were compared with those found in blood. Once sampling was done, hyperthyroidism patients were given methimazole at a starting dose of 30 mg daily, while ophthalmopathy patients were given high-dose intravenous methylprednisolone. For training and testing, the 100 patients in the discovery cohort were randomly divided in a 7:3 ratio. Beyond this particular receptor, the publication reports: In cross-validation, the 13-signature model distinguished ophthalmopathy from stable hyperthyroidism with about 88% sensitivity and about 84% specificity, and in the test set the corresponding values were roughly 78% and 74%. Most expanded thyroid clonotypes with frequency above 0.001 were also detected in blood, suggesting blood repertoires may reflect the thyroid immune response. In validation, the model predicted ophthalmopathy progression with about 71% sensitivity and about 77% specificity; 12 predicted patients were CT-confirmed with GO in a median of 6.5 months. Sample size was not statistically predetermined, and group allocation was not concealed from the investigators.

Via the germline V gene, CDR1 is MNHEY and CDR2 SVGAGI. V and J are truncated by 5 bases and 4 bases respectively, leaving an intervening sequence of 14 bases. The CDR3 numbers 14 residues from cysteine through phenylalanine. Left in the record is the CDR3 DNA by itself, 42 bases read in frame from the first base. Hyperthyroidism was considered stable if no progression to ophthalmopathy occurred within 18 months of follow-up. The hyperthyroidism patients were 18 to 65 years old and newly diagnosed, with a disease duration of less than 2 months. Patients with other autoimmune diseases, uncontrolled infections, pregnancy or lactation were excluded. Clinical symptoms, serum thyroxine, TRAb, thyroid ultrasound and orbital computed tomography formed the basis of the diagnosis. Ficoll-Paque density gradient centrifugation was used to isolate PBMCs from about 10 ml of fresh peripheral blood. Trizol reagent was used to extract the total RNA, and its quality was then checked on an Agilent 2100 Bioanalyzer.

TCR beta CDR3 regions were amplified from RNA transcripts for repertoire sequencing. The first round of RT-PCR was done with HTBI primers and the Qiagen OneStep RT-PCR kit, and was followed by a second round of multiplex PCR, then size selection and purification. Libraries were sequenced on an Illumina HiSeq2000 using paired-end 100 bp reads. From the authors' description of their analysis: Reads were processed with SOAPnuke, discarding reads with adapters, uncalled bases, mean Phred below 15, or no exact constant-primer or identifier match. COPE v1.2.5 was used to merge the high-quality paired reads. Each unique nucleotide sequence was defined as a clonotype, and clonotypes were aligned to IMGT TRB V, D and J references with MiTCR v1.1. Only V-J combinations with frequency above 0.0001 were analysed, covering approximately 99% of repertoires. A TCR clonal expansion and chaos score per V-J combination was defined as the ratio of F50 clonal expansion to chaos observed in the TCRdist matrix. Features were reduced by Welch's t-statistics and random forest to around 14 V-J combinations, which fed a naive Bayes classifier. Thyroid-blood repertoire similarity was quantified with the Morisita-Horn index. The raw public reads went through TCRdb reprocessing: fastp at Q25, MiXCR clone calling, in-frame beta chains kept. CDR3 protein sequences are deduplicated, and each keeps its most common genes and DNA. What appears here as the V and J calls and clone size reflects TCRdb's work, not the paper's. The sample has about 390,000 distinct CDR3 sequences on record, roughly 15% of them singletons. The top ten clonotypes cover roughly 7% of the sample.

This clonotype was seen at least ten times. The antigen it binds to is not known. Base qualities are not provided; no much larger clone lies one nucleotide away. The TCR sequence derives from a woman in her late teens or twenties with stable Graves' hyperthyroidism. Donor details come from another sample of the same person, matched by shared clones. The receptor chain draws on TRBV6-5 and TRBJ1-2, with the D gene uncertain. Sequencing input: peripheral blood. The CDR3 is CASSPLGRLYGYTF. The DNA is TGTGCCAGCAGTCCCCTCGGACGGCTCTATGGCTACACCTTC.